The rows below give T cell receptor beta chains drawn from one sample of a study of cytomegalovirus exposure and HLA in healthy donors. Produced via immunoSEQ multiplex PCR; TCRdb's table is partial and in-frame only. The sample has 100,000 to 120,000 clones; 69% are singletons. The material sequenced was PBMCs. The origin of the receptors is a man in his thirties or forties in good health and CMV-seronegative. Both conserved end residues are part of each CDR3. Fields, in order: D gene, V gene, J gene, clone size, CDR3 protein, CDR3 DNA. The D gene is left open where the match is weak. Some rows mark clone size as missing; the rest say once, few, many or name a class of expanded clone.

TRBD2,TRBV11-3,TRBJ2-7,.,CASSSGTSGSDEQYF,TGTGCCAGCAGCTCGGGGACTAGCGGGAGTGACGAGCAGTACTTC
.,TRBV20-1,TRBJ2-3,.,CSATTRDTQYF,TGCAGTGCAACAACCCGAGATACGCAGTATTTT
.,TRBV7-9,TRBJ2-5,.,CASSPQGETQYF,TGTGCCAGCAGCCCTCAGGGGGAGACCCAGTACTTC
TRBD2,TRBV7-3,TRBJ2-1,.,CASSLGTSGAEQFF,TGTGCCAGCAGCTTAGGGACTAGCGGCGCCGAGCAGTTCTTC
.,TRBV7-2,TRBJ2-3,.,CASSLIAVIPDTQYF,TGTGCCAGCAGCTTAATAGCGGTCATCCCAGATACGCAGTATTTT
.,TRBV18,TRBJ1-1,.,CASSPRDTKNTEAFF,TGTGCCAGCTCACCCCGGGACACCAAGAACACTGAAGCTTTCTTT
.,TRBV12-1,TRBJ2-2,.,CASSFGAGTGELFF,.
TRBD2,TRBV7-9,TRBJ2-1,few,CASSRGTSGSRIDEQFF,TGTGCCAGCAGCCGCGGGACTAGCGGGAGCCGAATCGATGAGCAGTTCTTC
.,TRBV6-1,TRBJ2-1,.,CASTHAGINEQFF,TGTGCCAGCACCCACGCGGGAATCAATGAGCAGTTCTTC
.,TRBV15,TRBJ1-2,few,CATSRGRGYGYGYTF,TGTGCCACCAGCAGAGGGCGGGGGTATGGCTATGGCTACACCTTC
TRBD2,TRBV11-2,TRBJ2-7,few,CASSLEASGRYEQYF,TGTGCCAGCAGCTTAGAGGCTAGCGGGAGATACGAGCAGTACTTC
.,TRBV6-5,TRBJ1-6,few,CASTVGGESPLHF,TGTGCCAGCACGGTCGGGGGGGAATCACCCCTCCACTTT
.,TRBV5-1,TRBJ2-1,once,CASSLSWAGGYNEQFF,TGCGCCAGCAGCTTGAGTTGGGCAGGGGGGTACAATGAGCAGTTCTTC
.,TRBV6-6,TRBJ2-5,.,CASSGWGRLSETQYF,TGTGCCAGCAGCGGCTGGGGGCGACTCTCGGAGACCCAGTACTTC
.,TRBV7-2,TRBJ1-2,.,CASSYDAGGWGGYTF,TGTGCCAGCAGCTACGATGCGGGGGGTTGGGGTGGCTACACCTTC
TRBD2,TRBV5-4,TRBJ2-2,.,CASSAGTSRGSGELFF,TGTGCCAGCAGCGCCGGGACTAGCCGAGGCTCCGGGGAGCTGTTTTTT